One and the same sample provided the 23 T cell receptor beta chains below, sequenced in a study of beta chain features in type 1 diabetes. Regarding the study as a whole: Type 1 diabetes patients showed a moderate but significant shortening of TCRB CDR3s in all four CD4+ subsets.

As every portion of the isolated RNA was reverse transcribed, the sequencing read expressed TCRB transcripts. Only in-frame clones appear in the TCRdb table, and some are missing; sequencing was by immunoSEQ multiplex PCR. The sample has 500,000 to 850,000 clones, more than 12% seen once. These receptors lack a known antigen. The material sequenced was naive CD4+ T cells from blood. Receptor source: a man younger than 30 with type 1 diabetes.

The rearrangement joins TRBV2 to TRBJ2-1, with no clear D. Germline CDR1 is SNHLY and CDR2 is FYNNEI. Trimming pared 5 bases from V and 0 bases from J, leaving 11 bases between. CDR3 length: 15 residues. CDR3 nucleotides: TGTGCCAGCAGTCCCGGTGATTTCTCCTACAATGAGCAGTTCTTC. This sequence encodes CASSPGDFSYNEQFF.

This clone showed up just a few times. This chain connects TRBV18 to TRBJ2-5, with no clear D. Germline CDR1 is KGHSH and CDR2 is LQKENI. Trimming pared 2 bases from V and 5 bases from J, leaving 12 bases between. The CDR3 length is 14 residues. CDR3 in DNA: TGTGCCAGCTCACCAGCGGTTTCTTGGGAGACCCAGTACTTC. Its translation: CASSPAVSWETQYF.

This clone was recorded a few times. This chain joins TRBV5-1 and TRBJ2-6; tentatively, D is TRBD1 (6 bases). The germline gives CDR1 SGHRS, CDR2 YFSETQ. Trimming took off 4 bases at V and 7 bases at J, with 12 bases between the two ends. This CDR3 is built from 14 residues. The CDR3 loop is CASSKQGSANVLTF. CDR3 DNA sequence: TGCGCCAGCAGCAAGCAGGGGAGTGCCAACGTCCTGACTTTC.

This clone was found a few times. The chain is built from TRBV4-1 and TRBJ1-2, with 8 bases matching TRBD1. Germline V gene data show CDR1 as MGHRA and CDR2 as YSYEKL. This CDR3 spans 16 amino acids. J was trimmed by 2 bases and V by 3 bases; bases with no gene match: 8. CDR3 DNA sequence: TGCGCCAGCAGCCAGGCAAGGACAGGGAGGAACTATGGCTACACCTTC. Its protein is CASSQARTGRNYGYTF.

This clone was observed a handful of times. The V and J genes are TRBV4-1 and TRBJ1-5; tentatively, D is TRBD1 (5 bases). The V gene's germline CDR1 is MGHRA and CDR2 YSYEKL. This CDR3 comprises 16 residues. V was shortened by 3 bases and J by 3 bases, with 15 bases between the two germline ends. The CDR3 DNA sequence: TGCGCCAGCAGCCAGGGGGGTCTGCCCCTCAATCAGCCCCAGCATTTT. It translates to CASSQGGLPLNQPQHF.

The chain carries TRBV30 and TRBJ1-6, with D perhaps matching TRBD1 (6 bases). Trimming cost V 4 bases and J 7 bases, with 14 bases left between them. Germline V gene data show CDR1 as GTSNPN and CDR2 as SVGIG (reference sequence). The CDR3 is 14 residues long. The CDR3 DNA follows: TGTGCCTGGAATCGGGGACACCTGAATTCACCCCTCCACTTT. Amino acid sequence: CAWNRGHLNSPLHF.

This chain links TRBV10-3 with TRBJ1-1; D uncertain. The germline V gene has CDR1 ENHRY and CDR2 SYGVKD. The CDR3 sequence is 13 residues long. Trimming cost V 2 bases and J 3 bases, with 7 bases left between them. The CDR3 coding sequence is TGTGCCATCAGTGAGACCAGAGACACTGAAGCTTTCTTT. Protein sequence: CAISETRDTEAFF.

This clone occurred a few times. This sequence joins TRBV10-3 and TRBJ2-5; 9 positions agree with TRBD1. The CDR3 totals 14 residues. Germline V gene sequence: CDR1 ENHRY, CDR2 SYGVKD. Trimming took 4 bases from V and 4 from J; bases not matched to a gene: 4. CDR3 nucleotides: TGTGCCATCAGTGTACAGGGGGCTGGAGAGACCCAGTACTTC. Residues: CAISVQGAGETQYF.

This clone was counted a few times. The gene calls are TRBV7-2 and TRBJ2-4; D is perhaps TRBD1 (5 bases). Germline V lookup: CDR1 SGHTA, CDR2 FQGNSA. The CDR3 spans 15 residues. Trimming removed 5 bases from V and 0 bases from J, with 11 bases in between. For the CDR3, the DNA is TGTGCCAGCAGCCGGACAAGGACAGCCAAAAACATTCAGTACTTC. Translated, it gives CASSRTRTAKNIQYF.

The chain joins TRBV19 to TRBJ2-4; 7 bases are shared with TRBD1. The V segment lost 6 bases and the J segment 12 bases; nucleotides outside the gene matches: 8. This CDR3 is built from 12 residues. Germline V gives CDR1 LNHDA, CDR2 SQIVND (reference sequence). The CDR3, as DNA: TGTGCCAGTAGCATTGGGACAGACACTCAGTACTTC. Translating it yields CASSIGTDTQYF.

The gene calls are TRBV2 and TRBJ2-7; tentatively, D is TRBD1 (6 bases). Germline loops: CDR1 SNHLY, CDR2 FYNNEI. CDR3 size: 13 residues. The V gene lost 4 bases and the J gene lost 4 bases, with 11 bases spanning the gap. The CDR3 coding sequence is TGTGCCAGCAGTGGAGGCGGACAGTACGAGCAGTACTTC. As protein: CASSGGGQYEQYF. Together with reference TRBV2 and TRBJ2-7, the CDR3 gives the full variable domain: EPEVTQTPSHQVTQMGQEVILRCVPISNHLYFYWYRQILGQKVEFLVSFYNNEISEKSEIFDDQFSVERPDGSNFTLKIRSTKLEDSAMYFCASSGGGQYEQYFGPGTRLTVT.

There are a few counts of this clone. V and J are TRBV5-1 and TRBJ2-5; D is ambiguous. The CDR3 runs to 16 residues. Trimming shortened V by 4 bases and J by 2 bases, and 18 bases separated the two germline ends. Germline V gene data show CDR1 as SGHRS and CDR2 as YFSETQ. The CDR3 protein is CASSHAWVQPQETQYF. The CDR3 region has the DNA TGCGCCAGCAGCCATGCATGGGTACAGCCACAAGAGACCCAGTACTTC.

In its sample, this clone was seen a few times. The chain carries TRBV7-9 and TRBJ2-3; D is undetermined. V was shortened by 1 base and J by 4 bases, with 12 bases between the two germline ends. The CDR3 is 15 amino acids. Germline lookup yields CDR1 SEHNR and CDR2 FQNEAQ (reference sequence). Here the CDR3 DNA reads TGTGCCAGCAGCTTAGACTCCAATGGACCAGATACGCAGTATTTT. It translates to CASSLDSNGPDTQYF.

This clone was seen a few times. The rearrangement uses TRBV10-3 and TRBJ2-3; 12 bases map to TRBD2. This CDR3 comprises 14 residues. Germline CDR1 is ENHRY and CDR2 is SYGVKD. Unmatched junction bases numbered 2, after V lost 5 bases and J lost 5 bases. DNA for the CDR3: TGTGCCATCAGTCCGACTAGCGGGGGAGATACGCAGTATTTT. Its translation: CAISPTSGGDTQYF.

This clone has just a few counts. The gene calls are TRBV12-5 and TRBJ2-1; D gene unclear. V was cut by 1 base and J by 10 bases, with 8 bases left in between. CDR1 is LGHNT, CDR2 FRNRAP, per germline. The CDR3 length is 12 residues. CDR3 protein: CASGLAVGEQFF. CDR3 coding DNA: TGTGCTAGTGGTTTGGCCGTAGGCGAGCAGTTCTTC.

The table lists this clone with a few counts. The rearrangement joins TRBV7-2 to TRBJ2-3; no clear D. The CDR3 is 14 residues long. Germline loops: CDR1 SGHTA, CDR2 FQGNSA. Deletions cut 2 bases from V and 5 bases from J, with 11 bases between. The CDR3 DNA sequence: TGTGCCAGCAGCTTAACTCGAGCCCAAGATACGCAGTATTTT. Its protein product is CASSLTRAQDTQYF.

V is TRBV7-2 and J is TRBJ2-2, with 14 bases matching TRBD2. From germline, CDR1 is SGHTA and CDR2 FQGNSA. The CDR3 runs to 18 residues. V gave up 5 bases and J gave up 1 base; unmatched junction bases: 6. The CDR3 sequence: CASSTGLAGERNTGELFF. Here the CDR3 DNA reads TGTGCCAGCAGCACGGGACTAGCGGGAGAAAGGAACACCGGGGAGCTGTTTTTT.

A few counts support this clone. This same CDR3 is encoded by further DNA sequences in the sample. The DNA for the CDR3 is TGTGCCAGCAGCCAAGATCTCGAGTACGAGCAGTACTTC. It encodes CASSQDLEYEQYF. The chain carries TRBV4-2 and TRBJ2-7; no clear D gene. There are 13 residues in the CDR3. Germline CDR1 LGHNA, CDR2 YNFKEQ. V shed 0 bases and J shed 4 bases, with 7 bases lying between them.

This CDR3 is CAWSPGRDTQYF. CDR3 nucleotide sequence: TGTGCCTGGAGCCCGGGTAGGGATACGCAGTATTTT. V usage is TRBV30 and J usage is TRBJ2-3; no reliable D call. Germline CDR1 is GTSNPN and CDR2 is SVGIG (reference sequence). V was pared by 3 bases and J by 6 bases, with 10 bases between. The CDR3 has 12 amino acids.

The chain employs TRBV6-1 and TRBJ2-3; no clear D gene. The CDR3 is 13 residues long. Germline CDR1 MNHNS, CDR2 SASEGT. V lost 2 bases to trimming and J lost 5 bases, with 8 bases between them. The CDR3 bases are TGTGCCAGCAGTGAACAGGCCTTAGATACGCAGTATTTT. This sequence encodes CASSEQALDTQYF.

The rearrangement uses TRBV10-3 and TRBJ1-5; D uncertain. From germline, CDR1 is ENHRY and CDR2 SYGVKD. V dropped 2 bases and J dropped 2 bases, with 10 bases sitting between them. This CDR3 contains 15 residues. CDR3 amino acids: CAISEGEGGNQPQHF. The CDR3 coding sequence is TGTGCCATCAGTGAGGGGGAGGGCGGCAATCAGCCCCAGCATTTT.

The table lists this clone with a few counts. The CDR3 protein is CASSLDRADAFF. The CDR3 bases are TGTGCCAGCAGTCTGGACAGGGCCGACGCTTTCTTT. V and J are TRBV28 and TRBJ1-1, with 8 positions matching TRBD1. The junction had 7 bases not matched to a gene; V was cut back by 5 bases and J by 11 bases. Germline lookup yields CDR1 MDHEN and CDR2 SYDVKM. This CDR3 region has 12 residues.

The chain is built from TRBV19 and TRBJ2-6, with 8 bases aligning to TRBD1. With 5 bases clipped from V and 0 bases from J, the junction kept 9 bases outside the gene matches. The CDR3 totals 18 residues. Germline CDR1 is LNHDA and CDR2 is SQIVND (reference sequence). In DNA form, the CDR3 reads TGTGCCAGTAGTGCTAACAGGGGGTCCCTCTCTGGGGCCAACGTCCTGACTTTC. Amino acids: CASSANRGSLSGANVLTF. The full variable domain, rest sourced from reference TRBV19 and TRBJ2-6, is DGGITQSPKYLFRKEGQNVTLSCEQNLNHDAMYWYRQDPGQGLRLIYYSQIVNDFQKGDIAEGYSVSREKKESFPLTVTSAQKNPTAFYLCASSANRGSLSGANVLTFGAGSRLTVL.